Listed below are T cell receptor beta chains from one sample, sequenced in a study of blood T cell repertoires in COVID-19. Repertoires were generated with immunoSEQ multiplex PCR, while TCRdb's copy carries only in-frame clones and drops some. The repertoire holds 120,000 to 150,000 clones, about 86% seen once, with roughly 8% in the top ten. What was sequenced was peripheral blood. These receptors came from a woman in her sixties or seventies with acute or convalescent COVID-19. Both conserved end residues are part of each CDR3. The D gene is left open where the match is weak. Expanded clones get a size class; other rows say once, few or many, or leave the size out.

>TRBV7-2|once|TRBD1|TRBJ1-6
TGTGCCAGCAGCCTGGACAGGGGGAACTCACCCCTCCACTTT
CASSLDRGNSPLHF
>TRBV9|NA|TRBD2|TRBJ2-2
TGTGCCAGCAGCGGGGGGGGACTAGCGGGCACCGGGGAGCTGTTTTTT
CASSGGGLAGTGELFF
>TRBV27|NA|NA|TRBJ2-1
TGTGCCAGCAATACGGGCTCCTACAATGAGCAGTTCTTC
CASNTGSYNEQFF
>TRBV3-1/TRBV3-2|NA|TRBD2|TRBJ2-7
TGTGCCAGCAGCCAAGCGGGGTTAGCGGGGACCTACGAGCAGTACTTC
CASSQAGLAGTYEQYF
>TRBV7-8|few|NA|TRBJ1-3
TGTGCCAGCAGCTCCATTGGAAACACCATATATTTT
CASSSIGNTIYF
>TRBV7-6|once|TRBD1|TRBJ1-4
TGTGCCAGCAGCTTTACAGGGGGCGCGGGAGAAAAACTGTTTTTT
CASSFTGGAGEKLFF
>TRBV1|NA|NA|TRBJ2-1
TGCACCAGCAGCCAAAGCCACAGACTAGCGGGGATGTACAATGAGCAGTTCTTC
CTSSQSHRLAGMYNEQFF
>TRBV18|NA|NA|TRBJ2-2
TGTGCCAGCTCACTTACCGGACAGTACACCGGGGAGCTGTTTTTT
CASSLTGQYTGELFF
>TRBV9|NA|TRBD1|TRBJ1-6
TGTGCCAGCAGCGTAGAAGGGGGCCTTAATTCACCCCTCCACTTT
CASSVEGGLNSPLHF
>TRBV19|NA|TRBD1|TRBJ2-1
TGTGCCAGTAGAGGGGACAGGGTAAGCGATGAGCAGTTCTTC
CASRGDRVSDEQFF
>TRBV20-1|few|NA|TRBJ1-5
TGCAGTGCTAGTAGGCAGGGGAGGGAGCAGCCCCAGCATTTT
CSASRQGREQPQHF
>TRBV7-9|few|NA|TRBJ2-7
TGTGCCAGCAGCGTCGGCGGGTCGGGGGTTGTCGAGCAGTACTTC
CASSVGGSGVVEQYF
>TRBV19|NA|NA|TRBJ1-6
TGTGCCAGTAGAAGTAGCTCCTATAATTCACCCCTCCACTTT
CASRSSSYNSPLHF
>TRBV6-5|NA|TRBD1|TRBJ1-1
TGTGCCAGCAGGGGACAGGGGGGAACTGAAGCTTTCTTT
CASRGQGGTEAFF
>TRBV3-1/TRBV3-2|NA|TRBD2|TRBJ2-1
TGTGCCAGCAGCCAAGATCCGAGGCGGGGGGCGGTGGACAATGAGCAGTTCTTC
CASSQDPRRGAVDNEQFF
>TRBV4-3|once|TRBD2|TRBJ2-1
TGCGCCAGCAGCCAGATGCTAGCGGGGGGCTCCTACAATGAGCAGTTCTTC
CASSQMLAGGSYNEQFF
>TRBV7-6|once|NA|TRBJ1-5
TGTGCCAGCAGCTTAGGCTACAATCAGCCCCAGCATTTT
CASSLGYNQPQHF
>TRBV19|NA|TRBD1|TRBJ2-7
TGTGCCAGTAGTAAACAGGGGACCTACGAGCAGTACTTC
CASSKQGTYEQYF
>TRBV5-1|few|NA|TRBJ1-6
TGCGCCAGCAGCTTGGCCGGGGTAAATTCACCCCTCCACTTT
CASSLAGVNSPLHF
>TRBV7-2|NA|TRBD2|TRBJ2-5
TGTGCCAGCAGCTTAGCGCGGGCGGGGGGCACTCAAGAGACCCAGTACTTC
CASSLARAGGTQETQYF
>TRBV11-3|NA|NA|TRBJ2-4
TGTGCCAGCAGCTCGCTGGACTTGCTAGCCAAAAACATTCAGTACTTC
CASSSLDLLAKNIQYF
>TRBV24-1|NA|NA|TRBJ1-1
TGTGCCACCTCGGGAGGGGGGGACACTGAAGCTTTCTTT
CATSGGGDTEAFF
>TRBV3-1/TRBV3-2|NA|TRBD1|TRBJ1-2
TGTGCCAGCAGCCCACGGACAGGCGGCAGTGGCTACACCTTC
CASSPRTGGSGYTF
>TRBV7-5|NA|NA|TRBJ2-7
TGTGCCAGAAGCCCCGCGGCGAAGCGGGGGAGCTCCTACGAGCAGTACTTC
CARSPAAKRGSSYEQYF
>TRBV5-1|NA|TRBD2|TRBJ2-2
TGCGCCAGCAGCGTTGGGGTAGCGGGAACCGGGGAGCTGTTTTTT
CASSVGVAGTGELFF
>TRBV12-3/TRBV12-4|NA|TRBD2|TRBJ2-3
TGTGCCAGCAGAACCGGGGGGACAGATACGCAGTATTTT
CASRTGGTDTQYF
>TRBV10-2|NA|NA|TRBJ1-3
TGCGCCAGCAGTGTAGCTACGGATAAAAACACCATATATTTT
CASSVATDKNTIYF